This T cell receptor beta chain was retrieved from a study of cytomegalovirus exposure and HLA in healthy donors (TCRdb year 2017). In the study overall: In an earlier analysis of 587 of the donors, less than 350 Gb of sequence data and 95 million to 130 million unique TCR beta sequences from about 190 million T cells were reported. An early release that covered approximately 600 HLA-typed donors contained around 330 gigabases of sequencing data and around 85 million unique TCR sequences. Of the approximately 400 genotyped donors, more than 75% were placed in the genetic ancestry cluster associated with self-reported Caucasian donors. The study was designed to test whether signatures of past pathogen exposure could be identified by cataloging public T cell receptors. Using immunosequencing, the study profiled T cell repertoires from 666 subjects and related those repertoires to cytomegalovirus serostatus. Along with the approximately 700-subject first cohort, a separate validation cohort of over a hundred different subjects was used. To predict cytomegalovirus infection status, the study brought together high-throughput TCR immunosequencing, statistical association of individual TCRs with disease status, and machine learning. A later analysis re-examined previously published TCR beta repertoires from more than 600 donors and added high-resolution HLA genotyping to investigate patterns of TCR occurrence. The later analysis used no new phenotypic data to find candidate immune exposures, relying instead on TCR beta sequences and their occurrence across donors. An earlier analysis of 587 of the donors applied high-throughput TCR beta sequencing to assess whether each TCR beta V gene segment acted as functional or pseudogenic. Donor age, sex, ethnicity and CMV serostatus were compiled alongside the repertoire data. In a later genetic analysis, genome-wide SNP genotypes for about three fifths of the 666 donors were used, and that subset was treated as a discovery cohort. Every repertoire in the discovery cohort had been generated on one and the same sequencing platform. HLA typing included class I and class II loci at four-digit resolution. The number of donors typed differed by locus, with 629-630 for A, B, C, DRB1 and DQB1, 522 for DQA1, nearly 610 for DPA1, and around 430 for DPB1. Four to six DR-DQ haplotypes were handled as single units for association and clustering, since linkage in the cohort was strong. Among roughly 400 genotyped donors of the cohort, an average of roughly 230,000 unique TCR beta nucleotide sequences was sequenced per donor, of which approximately 18% were non-productive. The paper as a whole reports these results and caveats: The study gave a list of more than 150 TCR beta chains associated with cytomegalovirus. Cytomegalovirus status was reported to be diagnosed by the classifier with high specificity and sensitivity in both the original and validation cohorts. Several of the top co-occurrence clusters appeared to be linked to parvovirus B19, influenza, CMV and Epstein-Barr virus, according to a later analysis. It was suggested by the authors that the approach could potentially be generalized to other disease states and immunological phenotypes. A group of highly shared sequence variants was considered likely to be a technical artifact of the sequencing pipeline. Because counts were too low, approximately 18 rarely observed V segments, including chromosome 9 orphons, were excluded from the earlier analysis of 587 of the donors. A later analysis found that TCR association rates varied across HLA loci, with DRB1 alleles showing the most associated TCRs and HLA-C alleles the fewest. A further reported finding was that TCR beta sequences accurately predicted the HLA-A and HLA-B alleles for most subjects in the first cohort. HLA typing was unavailable for some donors at each locus, so association tests used only the typed subset. In a later genetic analysis, a missense DCLRE1C variant was associated with V-gene and J-gene trimming of TCR beta chains, and the association was replicated in an independent cohort. When HLA alleles, especially DR and DQ, strongly co-occurred, attributing TCR associations to individual alleles was difficult. A later analysis found that most CMV-associated TCR beta chains appeared HLA-restricted, with HLA associations seemingly driven largely by CMV exposure. A later analysis associated 17,000 or so TCR beta sequences with specific HLA alleles at a false discovery rate of 0.05. In this cohort, only TCR beta chains were sequenced, and detectable features were limited by the absence of alpha or paired-chain data. In an earlier analysis of approximately 600 of the donors, most TCR beta V segments were observed in productive rearrangements about 87% or about 30% of the time, broadly matching IMGT annotations. In a later analysis, HLA-associated TCR beta chains were found to be more clonally expanded and to have lower generation probabilities than equally common non-associated chains. Linkage disequilibrium might explain the correlated functional status among segregating V segments, but an unknown experimental factor could not be ruled out. For the cohort, immune exposure information was limited to CMV serostatus. In vitro tests confirmed that a few of the cytomegalovirus-associated TCR beta chains recognize cytomegalovirus antigens. Some IMGT-functional V segments, including TRBV6-2 and TRBV6-3, could not be distinguished by the 87-base-pair reads and were therefore excluded. Presence/absence analyses assumed roughly uniform sequencing depth across donors, an assumption that may not hold. According to a later genetic analysis, donors in an Asian-associated ancestry cluster had fewer N-insertions in productive TCRs than the approximately 630-donor mean. Across donors, most TCR sequences were observed very rarely, whereas some public TCRs were present in many individuals.

Turning to this clone: No antigen is known for it.

The cohort consisted of hundreds of healthy bone marrow donors. All cohort members were sampled while nominally healthy, although unrecorded immune exposures were likely present. The donor was CMV seropositive and was included in the group of about 290 seropositive cohort members. A peripheral blood sample was provided by each donor, and peripheral blood mononuclear cells were used for TCR beta sequencing. Genomic DNA was extracted from the blood cell samples with the Qiagen DNeasy Blood Extraction Kit. The CDR1 and CDR2 encoded by the germline V gene are SGDLS and YYNGEE. Trimming takes 0 bases off V and 5 bases off J; junction bases not matched to a gene: 8. The CDR3 covers 16 residues, taking in both the cysteine and the phenylalanine. Solely the CDR3 DNA is kept, with 48 bases framed from the first base. The protocol used for the library was the immunoSEQ multiplex PCR assay. The multiplex PCR relied on a mix of 60 forward primers for TCR Vbeta segments and 13 reverse primers for TCR Jbeta segments. The CDR3 region of rearranged TCR beta genes was amplified from genomic DNA with a multiplex PCR assay. On the Illumina HiSeq System, the amplified TCR beta libraries were sequenced as 87-base-pair reads. On the authors' methods: A later analysis counted approximately 84 million unique TCR beta chains across the 690 or so repertoires, and around 12 million of these chains were shared by at least two donors. A nearest-neighbor algorithm error-corrected the raw reads and collapsed the reads into unique sequences, merging closely related sequences to remove PCR and sequencing errors. V, D and J gene segments were assigned by aligning CDR3 sequences to IMGT reference sequences. Each retained sequence needed at least a six-nucleotide match to both a V gene segment and a J gene segment. A rearrangement was called productive if the CDR3 had no stop codons and remained in frame with V and J, and every other rearrangement was called non-productive. CDR3 was defined by IMGT convention, running from the second conserved V-encoded cysteine to the conserved J-encoded phenylalanine. The earlier analysis of 550 to 650 of the donors excluded any sequence lacking an unambiguous match to a single V gene segment. An earlier analysis of some 500 of the donors classified V segments as functional when productive rearrangements were above 56.7% and as segregating when the standard deviation between donors was above 5%. A statistical classification framework was built to diagnose cytomegalovirus status from the catalog of TCR beta chain sequences. In a later analysis, V and J genes were assigned by comparing TCR nucleotide sequences against IMGT/GENE-DB human TR gene sequences. In a later analysis, CDR3 sequences and most-parsimonious VDJ recombination scenarios were assigned using the TCRdist pipeline. In a later analysis, each TCR beta chain was defined by its CDR3 amino acid sequence together with its V-gene family, and reads lacking a unique V-gene family were excluded. As a way to deal with suspected cross-contamination and a sequencing artifact, a later analysis dropped approximately 590 nucleotide sequences that were highly shared and had low generation probability. A later analysis calculated a clonal expansion index for each public chain from normalized within-repertoire ranks of inferred template counts. In a later analysis, generation probabilities were computed using a VDJ recombination model fitted to out-of-frame rearrangements, and the results were checked against IGoR. In a later analysis, hypergeometric tests were used to score TCR-TCR, TCR-HLA and TCR-CMV co-occurrence, with a repertoire-size bias correction applied to TCR pairs. A later analysis estimated false discovery rates by permuting HLA or CMV assignments 20 times. In a later analysis, co-occurring TCRs were grouped using DBSCAN, and TCRdist sequence similarity was added for clustering within HLA-allele-positive subsets. Repertoires with fewer than 30,000 or more than 120,000 public chains, plus five repertoires with anomalous nucleotide sharing, were excluded from co-occurrence clustering. The table was pulled from immuneACCESS by TCRdb, which kept in-frame rearrangements only. Such tables lose some clones; where checked, under half of the loss comes from unresolved V genes, and the rest has no known cause. Clonal size and the V and J genes are those of that table, whereas D and trimming came from the DNA. The sample's clone listing holds tens of thousands of clones. Roughly 9.6% of the sample is held by the ten biggest clonotypes.

The chain is assembled from TRBV9 and TRBJ2-1, and TRBD2 aligns with 7 junction nucleotides. The origin of this receptor is a man over 45 in good health and CMV-seropositive. Sequencing was done on a sample of PBMCs. The DNA sequence is as follows: TGTGCCAGCAGCGTAGGTCCTAGCGGATCCGACAATGAGCAGTTCTTC. This translates into CASSVGPSGSDNEQFF.